These 9 T cell receptor beta chains came from one sample sequenced in a study of metastatic and nonmetastatic thyroid tumors. TCRdb reprocessed the PCR reads via MiXCR. The repertoire holds 25,000 to 30,000 clones, with 15% to 20% as singletons. Prior to thyroid surgery, none of the patients had received any treatment. The sequencing sample was made of blood. These receptors originate from a female donor with papillary thyroid cancer or a benign thyroid nodule (not recorded which). Some clones in this sample may be carry-over from other donors' samples.

This clone has a single count. This chain links TRBV20-1 with TRBJ2-1, with unresolved D. The ends were cut back, 6 bases at V and 2 bases at J, with 14 bases in the middle. This CDR3 comprises 14 residues. From germline, CDR1 is DFQATT and CDR2 SNEGSKA (reference sequence). As DNA, the CDR3 is TGCAGTGCCCCCAGGCTGTCTACCTACAATGAGCAGTTCTTC. This encodes CSAPRLSTYNEQFF.

This clone was observed many times. This chain uses TRBV4-2 with TRBJ2-3; tentative D call: TRBD1 (6 bases). The CDR3 runs to 16 residues. V was pared by 2 bases and J by 3 bases, with 15 bases between. Germline assignment: CDR1 LGHNA and CDR2 YNFKEQ. The DNA of the CDR3 is TGTGCCAGCAGCCAAACCTTAGGGGGTCTTACAGATACGCAGTATTTT. This codes for CASSQTLGGLTDTQYF.

By share, this clone ranks as medium-sized. This rearrangement joins TRBV5-1 to TRBJ1-1; tentatively, D is TRBD1 (6 bases). The germline gives CDR1 SGHRS, CDR2 YFSETQ. With 2 bases removed from V and 4 bases from J, the gap between germline ends came to 12 bases. CDR3 length equals 14 residues. The CDR3 protein is CASSLAGVSTEAFF. Written as DNA, the CDR3 is TGCGCCAGCAGCTTAGCAGGGGTTAGCACTGAAGCTTTCTTT. The full variable domain, with the rest looked up from reference TRBV5-1 and TRBJ1-1, is KAGVTQTPRYLIKTRGQQVTLSCSPISGHRSVSWYQQTPGQGLQFLFEYFSETQRNKGNFPGRFSGRQFSNSRSEMNVSTLELGDSALYLCASSLAGVSTEAFFGQGTRLTVV.

The CDR3 DNA reads TGTGCCAGCAGCTTAGGCGTGGCGTCTTACAATGAGCAGTTCTTC. It encodes CASSLGVASYNEQFF. This chain uses TRBV11-1 with TRBJ2-1; no clear D. Trimming took off 1 base at V and 4 bases at J, with 11 bases between the two ends. This CDR3 contains 15 residues. CDR1 is SGHAT, CDR2 FQDESV, per germline (reference sequence).

This clone was seen ten or more times. The rearrangement links TRBV24-1 to TRBJ2-1; 9 nucleotides agree with TRBD2. The CDR3 covers 16 residues. Germline V gene sequence: CDR1 KGHDR, CDR2 SFDVKD. V dropped 2 bases and J dropped 5; count of bases not matched to a gene: 6. Here the CDR3 DNA reads TGTGCCACCAGTGATTACCAGAGGACTAGCGACAATGAGCAGTTCTTC. This translates into CATSDYQRTSDNEQFF.

This clone was seen repeatedly, ten times or more. This chain links TRBV2 with TRBJ1-5, with D possibly matching TRBD1 (5 bases). The CDR3 has 14 residues. Germline CDR1 is SNHLY and CDR2 is FYNNEI. V lost 5 bases to trimming and J lost 1 base, with 9 bases between them. CDR3 nucleotide sequence: TGTGCCAGCAGTTCGGGGGGAAGCAATCAGCCCCAGCATTTT. It is translated as CASSSGGSNQPQHF. Combining the CDR3 with reference TRBV2 and TRBJ1-5 gives the whole variable domain EPEVTQTPSHQVTQMGQEVILRCVPISNHLYFYWYRQILGQKVEFLVSFYNNEISEKSEIFDDQFSVERPDGSNFTLKIRSTKLEDSAMYFCASSSGGSNQPQHFGDGTRLSIL.

This clone was counted ten times or more. V gene TRBV5-6 combines with J gene TRBJ2-1; TRBD2 agrees at 8 bases. Trimming cost V 3 bases and J 5 bases; bases outside gene matches: 7. The germline CDR1 and CDR2 sequences are SGHDT and YYEEEE. There are 15 residues in the CDR3. CDR3 bases: TGTGCCAGCAGCTACGGGACTAGAGTACACAATGAGCAGTTCTTC. As protein: CASSYGTRVHNEQFF.

This clone was recorded many times. This chain uses TRBV6-1 with TRBJ1-1; D is unclear. This CDR3 region has 13 residues. In germline, CDR1 is MNHNS, CDR2 SASEGT. Trimming pared 5 bases from V and 1 base from J, leaving 8 bases between. CDR3 nucleotide sequence: TGTGCCAGCAGTTTCCGGGGGAACACTGAAGCTTTCTTT. Translated, it gives CASSFRGNTEAFF.

In this sample, this clone is medium-sized (0.01 to 0.1%). V usage is TRBV4-1 and J usage is TRBJ1-1; possible D gene TRBD1, 5 bases. The CDR3 sequence is 15 residues long. Per germline, CDR1 MGHRA and CDR2 YSYEKL. The germline V and J ends were trimmed by 0 bases and 5 bases, with 13 bases remaining between them. As DNA, the CDR3 is TGCGCCAGCAGCCAAGATGGGGGGGGATGGACTGAAGCTTTCTTT. Its translation is CASSQDGGGWTEAFF.